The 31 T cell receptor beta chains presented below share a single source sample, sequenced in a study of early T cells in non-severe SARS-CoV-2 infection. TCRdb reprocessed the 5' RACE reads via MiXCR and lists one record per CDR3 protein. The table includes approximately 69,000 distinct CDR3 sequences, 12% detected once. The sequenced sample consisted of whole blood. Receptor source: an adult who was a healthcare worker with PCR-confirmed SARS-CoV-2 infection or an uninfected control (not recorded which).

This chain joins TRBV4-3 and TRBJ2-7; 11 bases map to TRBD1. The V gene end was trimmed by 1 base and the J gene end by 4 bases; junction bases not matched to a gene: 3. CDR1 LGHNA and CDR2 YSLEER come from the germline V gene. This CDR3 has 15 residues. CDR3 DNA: TGCGCCAGCAGCCAAGTTGGGACAGGGGGTTACGAGCAGTACTTC. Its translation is CASSQVGTGGYEQYF.

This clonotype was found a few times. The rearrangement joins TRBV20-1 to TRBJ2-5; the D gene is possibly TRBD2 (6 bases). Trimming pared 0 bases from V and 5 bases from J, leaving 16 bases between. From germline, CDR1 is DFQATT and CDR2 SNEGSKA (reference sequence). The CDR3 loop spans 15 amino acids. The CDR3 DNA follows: TGCAGTGCTAGAGATCGGAGCGGGCCGGGGGAGACCCAGTACTTC. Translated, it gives CSARDRSGPGETQYF.

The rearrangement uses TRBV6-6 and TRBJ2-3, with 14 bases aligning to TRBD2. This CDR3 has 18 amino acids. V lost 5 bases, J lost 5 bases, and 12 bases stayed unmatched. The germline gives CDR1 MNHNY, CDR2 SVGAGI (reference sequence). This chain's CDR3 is CASSKWTSGGPVKDTQYF. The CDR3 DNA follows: TGTGCCAGCAGTAAATGGACTAGCGGGGGGCCCGTGAAAGATACGCAGTATTTT.

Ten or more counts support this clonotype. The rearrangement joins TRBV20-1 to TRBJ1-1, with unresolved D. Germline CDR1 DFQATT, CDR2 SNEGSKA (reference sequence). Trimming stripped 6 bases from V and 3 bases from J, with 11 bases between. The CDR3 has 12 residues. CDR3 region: CSAPFTDTEAFF. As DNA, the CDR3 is TGCAGTGCCCCCTTTACCGACACTGAAGCTTTCTTT.

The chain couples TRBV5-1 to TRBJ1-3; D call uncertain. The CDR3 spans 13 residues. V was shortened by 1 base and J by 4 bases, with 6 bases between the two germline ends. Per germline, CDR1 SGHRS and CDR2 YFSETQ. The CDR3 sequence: CASSLTDGNTIYF. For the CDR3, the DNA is TGCGCCAGCAGCTTGACCGACGGAAACACCATATATTTT.

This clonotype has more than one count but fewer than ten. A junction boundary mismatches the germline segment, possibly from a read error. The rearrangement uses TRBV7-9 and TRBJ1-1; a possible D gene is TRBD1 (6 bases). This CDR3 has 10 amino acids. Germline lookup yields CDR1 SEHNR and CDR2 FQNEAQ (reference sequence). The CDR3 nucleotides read TGTGCTATAGGAAGGTTGGACAGAGTGTTT. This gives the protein CAIGRLDRVF.

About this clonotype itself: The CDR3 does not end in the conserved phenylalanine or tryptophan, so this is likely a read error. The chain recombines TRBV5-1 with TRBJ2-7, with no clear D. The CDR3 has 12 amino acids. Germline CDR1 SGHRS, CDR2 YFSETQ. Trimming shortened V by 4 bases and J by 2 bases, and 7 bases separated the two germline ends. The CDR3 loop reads CASSEPTYEQYL. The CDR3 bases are TGCGCCAGCAGCGAACCGACCTACGAGCAGTACCTC.

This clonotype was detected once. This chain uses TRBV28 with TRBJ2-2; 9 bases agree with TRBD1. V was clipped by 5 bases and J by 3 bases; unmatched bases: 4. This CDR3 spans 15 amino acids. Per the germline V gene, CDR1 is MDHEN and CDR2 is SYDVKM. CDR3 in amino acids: CASSPGQGHTGELFF. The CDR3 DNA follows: TGTGCCAGCAGTCCGGGACAGGGTCACACCGGGGAGCTGTTTTTT.

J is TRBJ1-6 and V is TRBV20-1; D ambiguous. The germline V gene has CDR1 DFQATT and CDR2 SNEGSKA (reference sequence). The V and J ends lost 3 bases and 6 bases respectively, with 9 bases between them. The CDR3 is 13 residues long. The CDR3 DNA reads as TGCAGTGCTAGTTTAGGACTTAATTCACCCCTCCACTTT. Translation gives CSASLGLNSPLHF.

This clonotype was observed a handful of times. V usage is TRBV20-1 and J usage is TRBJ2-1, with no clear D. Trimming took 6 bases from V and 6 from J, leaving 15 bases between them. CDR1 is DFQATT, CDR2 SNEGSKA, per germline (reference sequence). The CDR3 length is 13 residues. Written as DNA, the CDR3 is TGCAGTGCCTTAAGTTCCTCCGGCAATGAGCAGTTCTTC. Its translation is CSALSSSGNEQFF.

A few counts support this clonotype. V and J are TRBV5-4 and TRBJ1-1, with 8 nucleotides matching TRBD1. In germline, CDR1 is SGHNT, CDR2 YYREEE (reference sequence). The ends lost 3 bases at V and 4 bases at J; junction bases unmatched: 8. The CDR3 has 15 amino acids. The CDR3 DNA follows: TGTGCCAGCAGCTATTTAGGACAGGGCGGCACTGAAGCTTTCTTT. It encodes CASSYLGQGGTEAFF.

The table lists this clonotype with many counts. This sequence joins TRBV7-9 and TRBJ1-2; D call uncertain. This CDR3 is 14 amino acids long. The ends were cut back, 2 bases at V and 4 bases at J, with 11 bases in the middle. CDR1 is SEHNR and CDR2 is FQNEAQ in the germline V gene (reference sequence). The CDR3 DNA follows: TGTGCCAGCAGCTTAAGGGCGGATAGCTATGGCTACACCTTC. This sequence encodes CASSLRADSYGYTF.

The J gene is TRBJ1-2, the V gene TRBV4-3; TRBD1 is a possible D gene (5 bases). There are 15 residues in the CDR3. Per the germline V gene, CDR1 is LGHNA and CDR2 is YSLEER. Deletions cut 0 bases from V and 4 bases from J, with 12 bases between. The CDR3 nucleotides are TGCGCCAGCAGCCAAGATGGGCAGGGAGGCTATGGCTACACCTTC. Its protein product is CASSQDGQGGYGYTF.

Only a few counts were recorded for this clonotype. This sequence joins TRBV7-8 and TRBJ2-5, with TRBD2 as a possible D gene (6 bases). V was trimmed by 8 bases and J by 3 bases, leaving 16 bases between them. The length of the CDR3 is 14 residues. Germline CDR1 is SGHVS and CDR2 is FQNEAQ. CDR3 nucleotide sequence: TGTGCCAGCCTTATAGCGGCGTTTGAAGAGACCCAGTACTTC. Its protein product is CASLIAAFEETQYF.

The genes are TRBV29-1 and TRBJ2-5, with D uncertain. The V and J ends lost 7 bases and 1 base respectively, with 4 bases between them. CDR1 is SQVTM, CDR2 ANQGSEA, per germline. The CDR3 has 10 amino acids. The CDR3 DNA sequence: TGCAGCGCGATCCAAGAGACCCAGTACTTC. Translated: CSAIQETQYF.

CDR3 loop: CASSDPRSYEQYF. DNA of the CDR3: TGTGCCAGCAGTGACCCCAGGTCCTACGAGCAGTACTTC. V usage is TRBV6-4 and J usage is TRBJ2-7; D remains unclear. The V gene's germline CDR1 is MRHNA and CDR2 SNTAGT. The CDR3 has 13 amino acids. Trimming removed 2 bases from V and 1 base from J, with 6 bases in between.

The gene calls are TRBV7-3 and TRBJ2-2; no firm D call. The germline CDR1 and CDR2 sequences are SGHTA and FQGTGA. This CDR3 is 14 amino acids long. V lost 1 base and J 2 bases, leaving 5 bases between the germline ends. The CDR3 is CASSLNRNTGELFF. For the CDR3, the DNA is TGTGCCAGCAGCTTAAACAGAAACACCGGGGAGCTGTTTTTT.

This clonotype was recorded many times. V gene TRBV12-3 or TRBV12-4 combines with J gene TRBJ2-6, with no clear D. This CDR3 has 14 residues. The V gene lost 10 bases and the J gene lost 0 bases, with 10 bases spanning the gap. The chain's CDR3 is CATKRDSGANVLTF. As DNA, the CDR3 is TGTGCCACCAAAAGGGACTCTGGGGCCAACGTCCTGACTTTC.

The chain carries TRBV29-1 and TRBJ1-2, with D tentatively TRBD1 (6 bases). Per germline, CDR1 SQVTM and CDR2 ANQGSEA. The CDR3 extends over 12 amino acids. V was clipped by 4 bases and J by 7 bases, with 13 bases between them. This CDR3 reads CSVVTGGAGYTF. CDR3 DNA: TGCAGCGTTGTGACAGGCGGGGCTGGCTACACCTTC.

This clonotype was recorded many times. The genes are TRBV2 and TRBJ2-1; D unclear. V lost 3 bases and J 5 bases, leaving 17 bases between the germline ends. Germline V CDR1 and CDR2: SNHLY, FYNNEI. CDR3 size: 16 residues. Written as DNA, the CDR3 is TGTGCCAGCAGTGACGTGGTTTTTCTGTCCAACAATGAGCAGTTCTTC. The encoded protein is CASSDVVFLSNNEQFF. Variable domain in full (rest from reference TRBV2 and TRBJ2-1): EPEVTQTPSHQVTQMGQEVILRCVPISNHLYFYWYRQILGQKVEFLVSFYNNEISEKSEIFDDQFSVERPDGSNFTLKIRSTKLEDSAMYFCASSDVVFLSNNEQFFGPGTRLTVL.

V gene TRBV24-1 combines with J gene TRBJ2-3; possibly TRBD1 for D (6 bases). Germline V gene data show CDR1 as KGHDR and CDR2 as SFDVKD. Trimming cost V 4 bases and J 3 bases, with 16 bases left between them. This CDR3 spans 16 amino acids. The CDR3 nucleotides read TGTGCCACCAGTGACCGGACAGCCGCTATAACAGATACGCAGTATTTT. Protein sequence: CATSDRTAAITDTQYF.

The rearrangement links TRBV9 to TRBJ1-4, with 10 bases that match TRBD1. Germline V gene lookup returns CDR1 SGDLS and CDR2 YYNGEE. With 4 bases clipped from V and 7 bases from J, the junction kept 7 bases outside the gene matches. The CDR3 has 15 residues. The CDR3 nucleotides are TGTGCCAGCAGCCCAGGGACAGGGGCGAGTGAAAAACTGTTTTTT. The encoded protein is CASSPGTGASEKLFF.

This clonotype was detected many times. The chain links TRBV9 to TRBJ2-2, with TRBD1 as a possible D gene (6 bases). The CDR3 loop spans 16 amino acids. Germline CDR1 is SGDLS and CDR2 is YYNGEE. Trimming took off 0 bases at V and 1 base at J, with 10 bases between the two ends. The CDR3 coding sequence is TGTGCCAGCAGCGTAGCCCCAGGGGTGAACACCGGGGAGCTGTTTTTT. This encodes CASSVAPGVNTGELFF.

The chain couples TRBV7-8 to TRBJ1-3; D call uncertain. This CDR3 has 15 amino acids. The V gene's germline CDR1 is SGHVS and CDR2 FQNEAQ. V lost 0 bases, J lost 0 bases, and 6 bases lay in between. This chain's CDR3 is CASSLASSSGNTIYF. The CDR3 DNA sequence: TGTGCCAGCAGCTTAGCCTCTAGCTCTGGAAACACCATATATTTT. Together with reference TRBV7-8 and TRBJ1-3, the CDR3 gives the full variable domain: GAGVSQSPRYKVAKRGQDVALRCDPISGHVSLFWYQQALGQGPEFLTYFQNEAQLDKSGLPSDRFFAERPEGSVSTLKIQRTQQEDSAVYLCASSLASSSGNTIYFGEGSWLTVV.

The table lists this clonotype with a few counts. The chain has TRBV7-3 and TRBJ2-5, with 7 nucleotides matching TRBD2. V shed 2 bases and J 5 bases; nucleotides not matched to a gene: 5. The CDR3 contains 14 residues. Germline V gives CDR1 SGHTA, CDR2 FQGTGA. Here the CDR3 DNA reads TGTGCCAGCAGCTTAGGGGGGGTTCTTGAGACCCAGTACTTC. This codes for CASSLGGVLETQYF.

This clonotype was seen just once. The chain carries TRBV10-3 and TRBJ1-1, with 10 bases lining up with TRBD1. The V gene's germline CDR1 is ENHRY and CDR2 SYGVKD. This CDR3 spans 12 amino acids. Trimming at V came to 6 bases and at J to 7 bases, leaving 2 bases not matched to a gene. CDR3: CAIRGTGVEAFF. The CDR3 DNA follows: TGTGCCATCAGGGGGACAGGGGTTGAAGCTTTCTTT.

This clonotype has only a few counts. As DNA, the CDR3 is TGTGCCAGCAGCCAGGGGCTTAATTCACCCCTCCACTTT. This encodes CASSQGLNSPLHF. The V gene is TRBV4-2, the J gene TRBJ1-6; D is perhaps TRBD1 (5 bases). V dropped 3 bases and J dropped 6 bases, with 6 bases sitting between them. CDR3 length equals 13 residues. Germline CDR1 LGHNA, CDR2 YNFKEQ.

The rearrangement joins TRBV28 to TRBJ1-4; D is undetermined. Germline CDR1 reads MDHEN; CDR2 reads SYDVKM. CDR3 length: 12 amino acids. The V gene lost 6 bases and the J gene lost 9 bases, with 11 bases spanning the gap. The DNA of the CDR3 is TGTGCCAGCAGCTTGCCTCAGCAAAAACTGTTTTTT. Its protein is CASSLPQQKLFF.

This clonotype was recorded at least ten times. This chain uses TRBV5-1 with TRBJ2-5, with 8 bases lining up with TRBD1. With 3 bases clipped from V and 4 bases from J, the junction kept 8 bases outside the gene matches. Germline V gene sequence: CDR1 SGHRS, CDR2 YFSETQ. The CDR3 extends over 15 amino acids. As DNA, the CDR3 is TGCGCCAGCAGCTCCATTTCCGGGACAGGAGAGACCCAGTACTTC. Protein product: CASSSISGTGETQYF.

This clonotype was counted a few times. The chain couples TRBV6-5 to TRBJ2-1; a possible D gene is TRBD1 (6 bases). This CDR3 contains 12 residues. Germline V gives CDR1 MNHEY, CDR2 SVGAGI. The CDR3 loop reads CVSRDTNNEQFF. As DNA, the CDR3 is TGTGTTTCCAGGGACACTAACAATGAGCAGTTCTTC.

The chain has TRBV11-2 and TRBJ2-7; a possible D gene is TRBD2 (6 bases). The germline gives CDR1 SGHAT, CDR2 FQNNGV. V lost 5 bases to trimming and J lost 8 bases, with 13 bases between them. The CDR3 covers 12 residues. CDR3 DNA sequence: TGTGCCAGCAGCACCCGGACTAAGAAGCAGTACTTC. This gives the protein CASSTRTKKQYF.